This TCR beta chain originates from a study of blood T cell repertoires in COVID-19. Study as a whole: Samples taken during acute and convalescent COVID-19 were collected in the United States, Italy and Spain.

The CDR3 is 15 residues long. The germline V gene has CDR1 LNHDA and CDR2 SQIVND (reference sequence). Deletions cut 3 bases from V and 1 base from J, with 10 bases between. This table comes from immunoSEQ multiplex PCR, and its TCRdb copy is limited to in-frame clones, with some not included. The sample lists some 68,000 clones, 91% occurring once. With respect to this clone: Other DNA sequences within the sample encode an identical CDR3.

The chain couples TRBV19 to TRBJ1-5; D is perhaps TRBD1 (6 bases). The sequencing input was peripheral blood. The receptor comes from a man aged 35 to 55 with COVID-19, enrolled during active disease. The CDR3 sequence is CASSIVGGSNQPQHF. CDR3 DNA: TGTGCCAGTAGTATCGTAGGGGGAAGCAATCAGCCCCAGCATTTT.